The clone carrying this T cell receptor (beta chain) was counted many times. Antigen: not known. TCRdb re-called the 5' RACE reads with MiXCR, one entry per CDR3 protein. The top ten clones hold 3.5% of a sample with 500,000 or so distinct CDR3 sequences, approximately 5% of them seen once. The data were obtained in a study of CD8 T cells in ankylosing spondylitis. Whole-study findings and limits: Clones linked to disease, bearing a CD8+ phenotype, were relatively rare in peripheral blood. Earlier work had already found some motif variants in reactive arthritis synovial fluid and blood. Researchers reportedly found disease-linked clones significantly enriched in matched ankylosing spondylitis synovial fluid. A motif of eight highly homologous TCR beta variants was seen as apparently characteristic of ankylosing spondylitis blood.

The CDR3 covers 14 residues. Germline CDR1 and CDR2: WSHSY and SAAADI. V trimming: 0 bases; J trimming: 7 bases; junction bases outside the gene matches: 2. The chain uses TRBV10-2 and TRBJ2-3, with 9 bases identical to TRBD2. The material sequenced was blood, either unsorted or a sorted T cell fraction (not recorded which). This clonotype originated in a male donor with ankylosing spondylitis. As DNA, the CDR3 is TGCGCCAGCAGTGAGTCCCTAGCGGGGAATACGCAGTATTTT. This sequence encodes CASSESLAGNTQYF.